What follows is one TCR beta chain and its context. What it recognizes is unknown. The sample is drawn from a study of CD8+ T cells in alopecia areata. Study-level findings and limits: Lesional scalp displayed greater clonality than normal scalp, most notably in alopecia totalis/universalis. Researchers reported that TCR sharing among patients proved less clear than in mice, possibly HLA-linked.

It was cDNA, reverse transcribed from extracted RNA, that served as the sequencing template. Repertoires were generated with immunoSEQ multiplex PCR, while TCRdb's copy carries only in-frame clones and drops some. The sample carries more than 95,000 clones, about two fifths recorded once. The V gene lost 9 bases and the J gene lost 4 bases, with 13 bases spanning the gap. The CDR3 extends over 14 amino acids. In germline, CDR1 is WSHSY, CDR2 SAAADI. The V gene is TRBV10-2, the J gene TRBJ2-6; TRBD2 might be the D (7 bases). The origin of this receptor is a human donor with alopecia areata. The material sequenced was CD4+ T cells sorted from blood. The CDR3 loop reads CASRGAQGANVLTF. The CDR3 nucleotides read TGCGCCAGTCGGGGGGCGCAGGGGGCCAACGTCCTGACTTTC.